The 10 T cell receptor beta chains given below trace back to one sample, sequenced in a study of CD8 T cells in Susac syndrome. RNA amounts of about 0.45 to 1 ug underwent reverse transcription with random hexamers. TCRdb processed the immunoSEQ multiplex PCR reads anew with MiXCR; each CDR3 protein has one entry. In the table there are about 71,000 distinct CDR3 sequences, roughly 93% of which are singletons. The sample comprised CD4+ T cells from PBMCs. These receptors originate from a human donor with Susac syndrome.

V is TRBV6-2 or TRBV6-3 and J is TRBJ2-5; D is unresolved. Trimming left V 7 bases short and J 7 bases short, with 16 bases between. The germline V gene encodes CDR1 MNHEY and CDR2 SVGEGT. CDR3 length: 13 amino acids. DNA of the CDR3: TGTGCCAGCAACCAGGACCGGCCGGCGACCCAGTACTTC. As protein: CASNQDRPATQYF.

The gene calls are TRBV28 and TRBJ2-7, with 9 bases fitting TRBD1. CDR1 is MDHEN, CDR2 SYDVKM, per germline. The trim removed 11 bases at V and 5 bases at J, leaving 7 bases unmatched. This CDR3 has 12 residues. This CDR3 reads CAGGQGADEQYF. CDR3 bases: TGTGCCGGGGGACAGGGAGCGGACGAGCAGTACTTC. Full variable domain (outside the CDR3, taken from reference TRBV28 and TRBJ2-7): DVKVTQSSRYLVKRTGEKVFLECVQDMDHENMFWYRQDPGLGLRLIYFSYDVKMKEKGDIPEGYSVSREKKERFSLILESASTNQTSMYLCAGGQGADEQYFGPGTRLTVT.

V usage is TRBV4-3 and J usage is TRBJ2-6; the D is unclear. The CDR3 is 14 residues long. The V end lost 6 bases, the J end lost 0 bases, and 6 bases lay between the germline ends. Germline CDR1 reads LGHNA; CDR2 reads YSLEER. This CDR3 is CASSLGSGANVLTF. CDR3 nucleotide sequence: TGCGCCAGCAGTTTGGGCTCTGGGGCCAACGTCCTGACTTTC.

The chain recombines TRBV9 with TRBJ2-6; D is unresolved. Germline CDR1 reads SGDLS; CDR2 reads YYNGEE. The CDR3 extends over 15 amino acids. V lost 5 bases and J lost 0, with 9 bases in between. CDR3 bases: TGTGCCAGCAGATCTGGGTTCTCTGGGGCCAACGTCCTGACTTTC. Protein: CASRSGFSGANVLTF.

The chain is built from TRBV4-3 and TRBJ2-1; 7 bases are shared with TRBD2. J gave up 7 bases and V 0 bases, and 9 bases lay outside the gene matches. Germline V CDR1 and CDR2: LGHNA, YSLEER. CDR3 length: 16 residues. CDR3 sequence reads: CASSQDLARGENEQFF. As DNA, the CDR3 is TGCGCCAGCAGCCAAGATCTGGCCCGGGGGGAGAATGAGCAGTTCTTC.

This chain joins TRBV27 and TRBJ1-1, with D maybe TRBD1 (5 bases). V gave up 5 bases and J gave up 4 bases, with 11 bases separating them. There are 13 residues in the CDR3. The germline CDR1 and CDR2 sequences are MNHEY and SMNVEV (reference sequence). CDR3 DNA: TGTGCCAGCAGTCTTGGGGGTCCCACTGAAGCTTTCTTT. It yields the protein CASSLGGPTEAFF.

In its sample, this clonotype was seen once. V is TRBV29-1 and J is TRBJ1-5; D may be TRBD1 (5 bases). Germline V gene lookup returns CDR1 SQVTM and CDR2 ANQGSEA. The length of the CDR3 is 13 residues. V shed 4 bases and J shed 2 bases, with 9 bases lying between them. In nucleotides, the CDR3 is TGCAGCGTTGCTGGACACGGCAATCAGCCCCAGCATTTT. Translation: CSVAGHGNQPQHF.

This clonotype was seen once. The V call is TRBV10-3, the J call TRBJ2-7; 12 nucleotides match TRBD2. Trimming took 0 bases from V and 2 from J; bases not matched to a gene: 5. Germline V lookup: CDR1 ENHRY, CDR2 SYGVKD. The CDR3 has 17 residues. The DNA for the CDR3 is TGTGCCATCAGTGAGTCCTATGGACTAGCGGGGACCTACGAGCAGTACTTC. It codes for CAISESYGLAGTYEQYF.

V usage is TRBV2 and J usage is TRBJ1-1, with D tentatively TRBD1 (6 bases). V lost 8 bases and J 4 bases, leaving 14 bases between the germline ends. The CDR3 length is 13 residues. CDR1 and CDR2 (germline): SNHLY, FYNNEI. The CDR3: CASQTGEGTEAFF. The DNA for the CDR3 is TGTGCCAGCCAGACAGGTGAGGGCACTGAAGCTTTCTTT.

The V call is TRBV6-2 or TRBV6-3, the J call TRBJ2-7; D is possibly TRBD2 (5 bases). The V gene lost 6 bases and the J gene lost 3 bases, with 12 bases spanning the gap. The CDR3 has 13 residues. Per the germline V gene, CDR1 is MNHEY and CDR2 is SVGEGT. The chain's CDR3 is CASSRGQFYEQYF. Here the CDR3 DNA reads TGTGCCAGCAGCCGCGGGCAGTTCTACGAGCAGTACTTC.